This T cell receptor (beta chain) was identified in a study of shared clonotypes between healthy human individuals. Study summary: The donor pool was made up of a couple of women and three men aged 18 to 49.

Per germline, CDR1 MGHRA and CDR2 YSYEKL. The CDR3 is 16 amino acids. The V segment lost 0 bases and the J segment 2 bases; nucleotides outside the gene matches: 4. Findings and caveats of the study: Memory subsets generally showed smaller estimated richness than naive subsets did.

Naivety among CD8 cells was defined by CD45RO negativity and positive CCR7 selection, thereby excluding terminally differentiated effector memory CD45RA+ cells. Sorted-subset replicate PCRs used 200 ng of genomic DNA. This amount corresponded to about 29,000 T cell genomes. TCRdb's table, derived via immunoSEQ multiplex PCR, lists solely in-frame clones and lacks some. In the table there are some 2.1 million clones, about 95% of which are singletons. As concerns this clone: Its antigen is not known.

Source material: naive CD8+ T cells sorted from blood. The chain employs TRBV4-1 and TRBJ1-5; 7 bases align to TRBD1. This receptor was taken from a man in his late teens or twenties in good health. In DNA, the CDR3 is TGCGCCAGCAGCCAAGAAGCAGGACAGGGCAATCAGCCCCAGCATTTT. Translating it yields CASSQEAGQGNQPQHF.